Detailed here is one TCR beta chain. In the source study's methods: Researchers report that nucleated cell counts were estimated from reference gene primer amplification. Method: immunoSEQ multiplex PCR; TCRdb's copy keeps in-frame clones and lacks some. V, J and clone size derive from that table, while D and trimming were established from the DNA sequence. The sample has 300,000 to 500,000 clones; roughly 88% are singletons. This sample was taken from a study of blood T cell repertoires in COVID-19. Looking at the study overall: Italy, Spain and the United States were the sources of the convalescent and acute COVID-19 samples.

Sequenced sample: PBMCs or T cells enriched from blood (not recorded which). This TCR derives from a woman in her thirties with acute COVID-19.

CDR3 protein: CASSPGLAVKLDTQYF. Here the CDR3 DNA reads TGCGCCAGCAGCCCTGGACTAGCGGTAAAACTAGATACGCAGTATTTT. The chain joins TRBV4-1 to TRBJ2-3; 10 nucleotides align to TRBD2. Germline values: CDR1 MGHRA, CDR2 YSYEKL. There are 16 residues in the CDR3. V gave up 4 bases and J gave up 5 bases; unmatched junction bases: 9.